What follows is one T cell receptor beta chain and its context. The data were taken from a study of OX40 agonist ivuxolimab in advanced cancers. Overall study context: Participants averaged approximately 65 years of age (range roughly 23 to 90) and were approximately 81% male. Partial responses were observed in three patients, of whom one had hepatocellular carcinoma and two had cutaneous melanoma.

Germline V gene sequence: CDR1 MDHEN, CDR2 SYDVKM. Trimming took off 4 bases at V and 5 bases at J, with 19 bases between the two ends. The CDR3 totals 16 residues. Assay: immunoSEQ multiplex PCR; the TCRdb copy retains only in-frame clones and omits some. The sample has 32,000 or so clones, roughly 80% seen once; the top ten hold around a fifth. The source material was CD4+ or CD8+ T cells sorted from blood, sampled in a trial of the OX40 agonist ivuxolimab. The chain combines TRBV28 with TRBJ2-3; no clear D. The source of this sequence is an adult with an advanced solid tumor such as melanoma, head and neck, liver or kidney cancer. The CDR3 here is CASSSFSGISGDTQYF. The CDR3 DNA follows: TGTGCCAGCAGTTCCTTTTCTGGCATTTCTGGAGATACGCAGTATTTT.